Listed below are T cell receptor beta chains from one sample, sequenced in a study of PD-1 blockade in classical Hodgkin lymphoma. The assay was immunoSEQ multiplex PCR, and TCRdb's table has in-frame clones only and misses some. The sample has 31,000 or so clones; approximately 65% are singletons. Sequencing used peripheral blood mononuclear cells (PBMCs), obtained before the fourth cycle of nivolumab. The receptors were gathered from a human donor with classical Hodgkin lymphoma. CDR3s include the opening cysteine and the closing phenylalanine or tryptophan. Fields, in order: J gene, clone size, D gene, V gene, CDR3 DNA, CDR3 protein. A D gene is named only where the DNA matches it firmly. The size of a clone is reported for some rows only, either as once, few or many, or as a class for expanded clones.

>TRBJ1-5|once|TRBD1|TRBV10-2
TGCGCCAGCAGTGAGTTTACAGGGGGAGTGTATAGCAATCAGCCCCAGCATTTT
CASSEFTGGVYSNQPQHF
>TRBJ1-5|once|-|TRBV6-1
TGTGCCAGCGCGAGGTTAGGGCAGCCCCAGCATTTT
CASARLGQPQHF
>TRBJ1-1|-|-|TRBV5-1
TGCGCCAGCAGCTTGTATGGCAGGGACACTGAAGCTTTCTTT
CASSLYGRDTEAFF
>TRBJ2-5|-|TRBD2|TRBV7-9
TGTGCCAGCAGCTCGGGACTAGCGGGGGGCCAAGAGACCCAGTACTTC
CASSSGLAGGQETQYF
>TRBJ2-3|-|-|TRBV6-5
TGTGCCAGCAGTTATCTTGGGATTAGCACAGATACGCAGTATTTT
CASSYLGISTDTQYF
>TRBJ2-7|-|TRBD2|TRBV27
TGTGCCAGCAGGCAACTAGCGGGAGGAGTCGAGCAGTACTTC
CASRQLAGGVEQYF
>TRBJ1-5|-|-|TRBV27
TGTGCCAGCAGTCCGGGGGGGAGCAATCAGCCCCAGCATTTT
CASSPGGSNQPQHF
>TRBJ1-2|-|-|TRBV2
TGTGCCAGCAGTGAAGACAGGAGCAACTATGGCTACACCTTC
CASSEDRSNYGYTF
>TRBJ1-2|-|-|TRBV4-3
TGCGCCAGCAGCCAAGATGCAAGGAGCCAGGGGTCTGGTGGCTACACCTTC
CASSQDARSQGSGGYTF
>TRBJ1-5|-|TRBD1|TRBV27
TGTGCCAGCAGTCTTATGGGACAGGGGGATCAGCCCCAGCATTTT
CASSLMGQGDQPQHF
>TRBJ1-2|-|-|TRBV18
TGTGCCAGCTCACCTTTCCTTGAGACAGGAGCTTACTATGGCTACACCTTC
CASSPFLETGAYYGYTF
>TRBJ2-2|-|-|TRBV5-1
TGCGCCAGCAGCCACCGCGAATCCAGTTCGGGGGCAAACACCGGGGAGCTGTTTTTT
CASSHRESSSGANTGELFF
>TRBJ2-1|-|-|TRBV10-3
TGTGCCATCAGTGAAGGGGAGGCTCTCTACAATGAGCAGTTCTTC
CAISEGEALYNEQFF
>TRBJ2-7|-|-|TRBV18
TGTGCCAGCTCACCACCCTGGAGTTACGAGCAGTACTTC
CASSPPWSYEQYF
>TRBJ1-5|-|-|TRBV21-1
TGTGCCAGCAGCAAAGGGCCCAGGGAAAGCAATCAGCCCCAGCATTTT
CASSKGPRESNQPQHF
>TRBJ2-5|-|-|TRBV7-2
TGTGCCAGCAGCTTAAGGCGGAGTGAAGAGACCCAGTACTTC
CASSLRRSEETQYF
>TRBJ2-1|few|TRBD2|TRBV11-2
TGTGCCAGCAGCTTATACTGGCGGGAGGGCGATGAGCAGTTCTTC
CASSLYWREGDEQFF
>TRBJ1-3|few|TRBD1|TRBV9
TGTGCCAGCAGTGCGTCCGGGACAGGGCCCGGAAACACCATATATTTT
CASSASGTGPGNTIYF
>TRBJ2-7|-|TRBD2|TRBV6-6
TGTGCCGGGGGAGGGAAGCACGAGCAGTACTTC
CAGGGKHEQYF
>TRBJ2-2|-|TRBD2|TRBV28
TGTGCCAGCAGTCCCGGGACTAGCACCGGGGAGCTGTTTTTT
CASSPGTSTGELFF
>TRBJ2-1|-|TRBD1|TRBV28
TGTGCCAGCAGCCCTGGGACAGGGACCTACAATGAGCAGTTCTTC
CASSPGTGTYNEQFF
>TRBJ2-7|once|-|TRBV30
TGTGCCTGGAGTGGGGATTCCTACGAGCAGTACTTC
CAWSGDSYEQYF
>TRBJ1-3|-|-|TRBV4-1
TGCGCCAGCAGCCAAGTCCCAGGGGCCGGGTCCGGAAACACCATATATTTT
CASSQVPGAGSGNTIYF
>TRBJ2-7|-|-|TRBV9
TGTGCCAGCAGTGTCAGCGACGGCTACGAGCAGTACTTC
CASSVSDGYEQYF
>TRBJ2-7|once|-|TRBV7-7
TGTGCCAGCAGCTTACAGGCTCACGACGAGCAGTACTTC
CASSLQAHDEQYF
>TRBJ1-1|-|-|TRBV29-1
TGCAGCGTTGTCAGGGGCATTGAAGCTTTCTTT
CSVVRGIEAFF
>TRBJ2-6|once|-|TRBV23-1
TGCGCCAGCATTGTACCTGTAATTTTCTCTGGGGCCAACGTCCTGACTTTC
CASIVPVIFSGANVLTF
>TRBJ2-5|-|-|TRBV4-3
TGCGCCAGCAGCCCGCTGACAGGAGGCCAAGAGACCCAGTACTTC
CASSPLTGGQETQYF
>TRBJ2-3|-|-|TRBV19
TGTGCCAGTAATCGGGGCGGAACAGATACGCAGTATTTT
CASNRGGTDTQYF
>TRBJ2-3|-|-|TRBV7-8
TGTGCCAGCAGCTTAGCAGGGGGACGGTTGGCAGATACGCAGTATTTT
CASSLAGGRLADTQYF
>TRBJ2-4|-|-|TRBV5-8
TGTGCCAGCAGCTCAGGGGTTGTGGGCAAAAACATTCAGTACTTC
CASSSGVVGKNIQYF
>TRBJ2-2|-|TRBD2|TRBV5-8
TGTGCCAGCAGCTTGGCCCCAGGACTAGCGGGAATCACCGGGGAGCTGTTTTTT
CASSLAPGLAGITGELFF
>TRBJ1-5|once|TRBD1|TRBV7-6
TGTGCCAGCAGCTTAGGGGCAGGGGGAACTCAGCAGCCCCAGCATTTT
CASSLGAGGTQQPQHF
>TRBJ1-2|-|-|TRBV6-5
TGTGCCAGCAGTTACGGGGTCGACTACACCTTC
CASSYGVDYTF
>TRBJ1-1|-|-|TRBV19
TGTGCCACCGACCCACTACAGGGAAGAACTGAAGCTTTCTTT
CATDPLQGRTEAFF
>TRBJ2-1|few|-|TRBV5-4
TGTGCCAGCAGCATCTTCTACAATGAGCAGTTCTTC
CASSIFYNEQFF
>TRBJ2-5|medium-sized|TRBD2|TRBV27
TGTGCCAGCAGTCCCACCCCGGGACTAGAGGAGACCCAGTACTTC
CASSPTPGLEETQYF
>TRBJ1-2|-|-|TRBV7-2
TGTGCCAGCAGCTTAGTAGCGGAGGGCTATGGCTACACCTTC
CASSLVAEGYGYTF
>TRBJ1-1|-|-|TRBV14
TGTGCCAGCAGCCAAGGTGAGACGAACACTGAAGCTTTCTTT
CASSQGETNTEAFF
>TRBJ2-7|once|-|TRBV9
TGTGCCAGCAGCGTAGAGCTGGGGACTGGATCCTACGAGCAGTACTTC
CASSVELGTGSYEQYF
>TRBJ2-7|-|-|TRBV5-1
TGCGCCAGCAGCTTGGCGGGTCGCGACGAGCAGTACTTC
CASSLAGRDEQYF
>TRBJ2-5|-|-|TRBV15
TGTGCCACCAGCAGTTACAGGGAAGAGACCCAGTACTTC
CATSSYREETQYF
>TRBJ2-7|-|-|TRBV4-3
TGCGCCAGCAGCCAAGATAGGGCAGGCTACGAGCAGTACTTC
CASSQDRAGYEQYF
>TRBJ2-7|-|-|TRBV6-5
TGTGCCAGCAGTTACGGAGAGGGCCCCGCCTACGAGCAGTACTTC
CASSYGEGPAYEQYF
>TRBJ1-2|-|-|TRBV5-4
TGCGCCAGCAGCCAAGATCGTTCCGGGACATATCGAAGGGGCTACACCTTC
CASSQDRSGTYRRGYTF
>TRBJ1-1|-|TRBD1|TRBV7-2
TGTGCCAGCAGCATCGGACAGGGGTCCGCTGAAGCTTTCTTT
CASSIGQGSAEAFF
>TRBJ2-2|few|TRBD2|TRBV5-1
TGCGCCAGCAGCTTGGTGGGACTAGCATCCGGGGAGCTGTTTTTT
CASSLVGLASGELFF
>TRBJ1-2|-|TRBD1|TRBV6-5
TGTGCCAGCAGTTGGAACAGGGGAGACGGCTACACCTTC
CASSWNRGDGYTF
>TRBJ2-5|-|-|TRBV27
TGTGCCAGCAGCCCCGCGTCGCGAGAGACCCAGTACTTC
CASSPASRETQYF
>TRBJ2-7|few|TRBD2|TRBV28
TGTGCCAGCAGTTTATTGGCGGGGGCCTACGAGCAGTACTTC
CASSLLAGAYEQYF
>TRBJ1-1|-|-|TRBV10-3
TGTGCCGTCGATAATGCGGGCACTGAAGCTTTCTTT
CAVDNAGTEAFF
>TRBJ2-3|-|TRBD2|TRBV7-3
TGTGCCAGCAGCTTAAAAGCCCCTCTAGCGGGGGGTTACACAGATACGCAGTATTTT
CASSLKAPLAGGYTDTQYF
>TRBJ2-2|-|-|TRBV9
TGTGCCAGCAGACACCCCCGGGACACTGTTAACACCGGGGAGCTGTTTTTT
CASRHPRDTVNTGELFF
>TRBJ1-2|-|-|TRBV6-5
TGTGCCAGCAGTTCCTCTCGTTCGCGTTACACCTTC
CASSSSRSRYTF
>TRBJ2-3|few|-|TRBV29-1
TGCAGCGTTAAATTTACCTCTCAGTATTTT
CSVKFTSQYF